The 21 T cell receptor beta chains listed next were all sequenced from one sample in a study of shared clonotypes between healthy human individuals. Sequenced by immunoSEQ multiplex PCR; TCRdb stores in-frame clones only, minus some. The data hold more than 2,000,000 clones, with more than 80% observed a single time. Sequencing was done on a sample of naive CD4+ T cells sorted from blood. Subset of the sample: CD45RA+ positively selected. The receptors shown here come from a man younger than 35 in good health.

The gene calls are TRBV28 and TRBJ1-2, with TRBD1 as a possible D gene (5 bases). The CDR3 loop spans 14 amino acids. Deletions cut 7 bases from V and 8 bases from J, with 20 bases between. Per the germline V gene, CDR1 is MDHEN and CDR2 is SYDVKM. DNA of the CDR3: TGTGCCAGCATCCCCGGGGGGAGCAATAGGGGCTACACCTTC. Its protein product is CASIPGGSNRGYTF.

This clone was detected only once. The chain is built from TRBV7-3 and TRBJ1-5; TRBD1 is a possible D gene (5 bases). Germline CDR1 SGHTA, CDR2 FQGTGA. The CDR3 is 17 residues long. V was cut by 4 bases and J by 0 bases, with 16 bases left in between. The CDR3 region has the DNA TGTGCCAGCAGCTCACAGGCCTCCCGGCCTAGCAATCAGCCCCAGCATTTT. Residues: CASSSQASRPSNQPQHF. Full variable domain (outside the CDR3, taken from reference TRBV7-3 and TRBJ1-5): GAGVSQTPSNKVTEKGKYVELRCDPISGHTALYWYRQSLGQGPEFLIYFQGTGAADDSGLPNDRFFAVRPEGSVSTLKIQRTERGDSAVYLCASSSQASRPSNQPQHFGDGTRLSIL.

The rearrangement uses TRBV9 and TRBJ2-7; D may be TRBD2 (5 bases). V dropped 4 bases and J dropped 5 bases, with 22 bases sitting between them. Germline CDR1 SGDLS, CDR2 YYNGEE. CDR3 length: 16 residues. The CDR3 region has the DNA TGTGCCAGCAGCCTTGAGGGTGGACCATCCCGGGACGAGCAGTACTTC. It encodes CASSLEGGPSRDEQYF.

The CDR3 nucleotides are TGCAGCACGGAGTCCCCGGGGGGGGGTCTTAATGGCTACACCTTC. Its protein is CSTESPGGGLNGYTF. This sequence joins TRBV29-1 and TRBJ1-2; possible D gene TRBD1, 5 bases. From germline, CDR1 is SQVTM and CDR2 ANQGSEA. Trimming shortened V by 8 bases and J by 6 bases, and 25 bases separated the two germline ends. The CDR3 sequence is 15 residues long.

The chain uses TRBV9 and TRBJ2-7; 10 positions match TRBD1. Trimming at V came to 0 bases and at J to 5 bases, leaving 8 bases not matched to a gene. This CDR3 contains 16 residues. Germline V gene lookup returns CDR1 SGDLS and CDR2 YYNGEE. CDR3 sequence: CASSVGAGTGAHEQYF. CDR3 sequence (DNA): TGTGCCAGCAGCGTAGGGGCCGGGACAGGGGCCCACGAGCAGTACTTC.

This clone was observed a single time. The CDR3 here is CASSKPKARLAGRNEQFF. The CDR3 DNA follows: TGTGCCAGCAGCAAACCCAAGGCCCGACTAGCGGGAAGGAATGAGCAGTTCTTC. The rearrangement uses TRBV21-1 and TRBJ2-1; TRBD2 is the table's D call, not checked against the DNA. TRBV21-1 is a known pseudogene. The CDR3 has 18 amino acids.

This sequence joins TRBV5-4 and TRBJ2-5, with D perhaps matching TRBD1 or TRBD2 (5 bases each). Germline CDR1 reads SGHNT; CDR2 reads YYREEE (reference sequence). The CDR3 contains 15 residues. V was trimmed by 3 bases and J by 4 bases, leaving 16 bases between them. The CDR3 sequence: CASSSRRGQGETQYF. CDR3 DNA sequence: TGTGCCAGCAGCTCAAGGCGCGGGCAGGGAGAGACCCAGTACTTC.

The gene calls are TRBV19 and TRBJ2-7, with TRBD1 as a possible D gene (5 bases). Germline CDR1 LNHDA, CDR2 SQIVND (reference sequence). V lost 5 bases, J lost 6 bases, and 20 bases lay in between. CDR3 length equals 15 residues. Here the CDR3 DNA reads TGTGCCAGTAGTGCCGCCCCAGGACAATCGGGCGAGCAGTACTTC. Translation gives CASSAAPGQSGEQYF. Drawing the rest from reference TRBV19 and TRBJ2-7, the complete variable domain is DGGITQSPKYLFRKEGQNVTLSCEQNLNHDAMYWYRQDPGQGLRLIYYSQIVNDFQKGDIAEGYSVSREKKESFPLTVTSAQKNPTAFYLCASSAAPGQSGEQYFGPGTRLTVT.

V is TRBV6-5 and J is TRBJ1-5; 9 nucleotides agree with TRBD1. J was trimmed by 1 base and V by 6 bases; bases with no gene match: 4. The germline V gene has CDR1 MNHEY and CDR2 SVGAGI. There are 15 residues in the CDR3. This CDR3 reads CASRTGGKSNQPQHF. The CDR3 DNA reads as TGTGCCAGCAGGACAGGGGGTAAAAGCAATCAGCCCCAGCATTTT.

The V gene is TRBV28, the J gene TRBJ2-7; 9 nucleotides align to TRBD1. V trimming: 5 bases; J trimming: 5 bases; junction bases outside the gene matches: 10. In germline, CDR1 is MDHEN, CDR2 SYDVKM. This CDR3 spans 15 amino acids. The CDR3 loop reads CASSLPGQGSNEQYF. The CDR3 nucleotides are TGTGCCAGCAGTCTCCCGGGACAGGGATCAAACGAGCAGTACTTC.

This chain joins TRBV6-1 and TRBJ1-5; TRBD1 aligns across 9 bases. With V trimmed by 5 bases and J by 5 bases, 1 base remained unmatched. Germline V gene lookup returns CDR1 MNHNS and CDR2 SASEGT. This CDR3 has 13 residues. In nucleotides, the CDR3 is TGTGCCAGCAGTTGGACAGGGGATCAGCCCCAGCATTTT. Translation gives CASSWTGDQPQHF.

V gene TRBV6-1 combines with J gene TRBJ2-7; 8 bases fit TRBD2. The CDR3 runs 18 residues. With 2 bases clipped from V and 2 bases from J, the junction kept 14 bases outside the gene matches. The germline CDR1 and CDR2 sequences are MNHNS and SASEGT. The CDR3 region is CASSESLYRTSRTYEQYF. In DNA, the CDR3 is TGTGCCAGCAGTGAAAGTTTATATCGGACTAGCCGAACCTACGAGCAGTACTTC.

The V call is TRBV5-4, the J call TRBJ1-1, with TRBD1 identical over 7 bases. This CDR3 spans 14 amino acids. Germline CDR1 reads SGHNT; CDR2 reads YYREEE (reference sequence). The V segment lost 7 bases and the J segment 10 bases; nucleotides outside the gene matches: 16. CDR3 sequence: CASSRGGQAERAFF. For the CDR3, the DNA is TGTGCCAGCTCGAGGGGTGGACAGGCTGAAAGAGCTTTCTTT.

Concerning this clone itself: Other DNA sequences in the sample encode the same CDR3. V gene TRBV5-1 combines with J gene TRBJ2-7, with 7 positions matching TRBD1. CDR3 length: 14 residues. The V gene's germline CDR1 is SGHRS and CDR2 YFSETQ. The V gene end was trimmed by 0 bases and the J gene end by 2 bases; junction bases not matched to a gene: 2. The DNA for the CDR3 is TGCGCCAGCAGCTTGGCTGGACAGGCCTACGAGCAGTACTTC. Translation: CASSLAGQAYEQYF.

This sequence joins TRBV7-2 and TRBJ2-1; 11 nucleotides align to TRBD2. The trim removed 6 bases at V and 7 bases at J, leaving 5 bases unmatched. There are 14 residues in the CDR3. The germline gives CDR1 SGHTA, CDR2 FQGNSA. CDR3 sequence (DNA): TGTGCCAGCAGATCCCCTAGCGGGAGGAATGAGCAGTTCTTC. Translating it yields CASRSPSGRNEQFF.

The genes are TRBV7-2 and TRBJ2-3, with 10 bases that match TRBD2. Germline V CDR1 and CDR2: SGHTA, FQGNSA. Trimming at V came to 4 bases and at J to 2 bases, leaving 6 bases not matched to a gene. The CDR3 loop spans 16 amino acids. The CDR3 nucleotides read TGTGCCAGCAGCTCTGGACTAGCGGAGACCACAGATACGCAGTATTTT. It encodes CASSSGLAETTDTQYF.

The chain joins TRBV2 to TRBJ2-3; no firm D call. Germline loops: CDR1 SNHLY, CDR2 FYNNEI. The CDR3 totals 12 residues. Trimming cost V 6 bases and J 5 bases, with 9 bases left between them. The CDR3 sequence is CASRQLGDTQYF. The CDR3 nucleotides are TGTGCCAGCAGACAGCTCGGAGATACGCAGTATTTT.

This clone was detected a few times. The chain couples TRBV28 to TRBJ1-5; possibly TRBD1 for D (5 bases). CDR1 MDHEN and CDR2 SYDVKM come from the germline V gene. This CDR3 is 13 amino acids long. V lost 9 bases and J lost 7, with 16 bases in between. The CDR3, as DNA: TGTGCCAGTAAAAGGGGAAGTGGGCAGCCCCAGCATTTT. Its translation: CASKRGSGQPQHF. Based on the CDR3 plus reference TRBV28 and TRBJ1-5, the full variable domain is DVKVTQSSRYLVKRTGEKVFLECVQDMDHENMFWYRQDPGLGLRLIYFSYDVKMKEKGDIPEGYSVSREKKERFSLILESASTNQTSMYLCASKRGSGQPQHFGDGTRLSIL.

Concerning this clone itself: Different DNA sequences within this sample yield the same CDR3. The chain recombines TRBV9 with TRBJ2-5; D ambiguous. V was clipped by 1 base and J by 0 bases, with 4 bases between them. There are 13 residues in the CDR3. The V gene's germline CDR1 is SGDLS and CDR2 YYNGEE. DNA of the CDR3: TGTGCCAGCAGCGTAACAGACCAAGAGACCCAGTACTTC. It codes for CASSVTDQETQYF.

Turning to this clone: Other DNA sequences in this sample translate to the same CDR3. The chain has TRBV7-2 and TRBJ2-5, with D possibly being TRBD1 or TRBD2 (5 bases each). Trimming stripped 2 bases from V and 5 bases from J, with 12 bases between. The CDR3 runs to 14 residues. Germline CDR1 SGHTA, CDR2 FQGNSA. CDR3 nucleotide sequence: TGTGCCAGCAGCTTACAAAGGGGCGGGGAGACCCAGTACTTC. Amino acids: CASSLQRGGETQYF.

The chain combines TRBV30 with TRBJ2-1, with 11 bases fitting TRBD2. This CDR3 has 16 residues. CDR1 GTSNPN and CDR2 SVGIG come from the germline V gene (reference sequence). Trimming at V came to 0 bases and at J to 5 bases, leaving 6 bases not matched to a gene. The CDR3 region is CAWSVRLAGGHNEQFF. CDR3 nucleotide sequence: TGTGCCTGGAGTGTACGCCTAGCGGGGGGACACAATGAGCAGTTCTTC.